This TCR beta chain was recovered during a study of early T cells in non-severe SARS-CoV-2 infection. Background on the study: Bulk RNA taken from unsorted whole blood was sequenced, leaving chains unpaired.

With 0 bases removed from V and 0 bases from J, the gap between germline ends came to 12 bases. This CDR3 contains 17 residues. Germline V gene lookup returns CDR1 LGHDT and CDR2 YNNKEL (reference sequence). Study results and limitations: VDJdb matching skewed toward anti-spike CD8 responses, missing private and CD4 specificities.

Unique molecular identifiers were added to individual cDNA molecules. In TCRdb, the 5' RACE reads were re-called with MiXCR into one record per CDR3 protein. The sample holds tens of thousands of distinct CDR3 sequences, about 8% seen once. This clonotype was seen at least ten times. Its antigen is unknown. The source was whole blood, collected at baseline. This chain joins TRBV3-1 and TRBJ2-1; a weak D match, TRBD2 (6 bases). The receptor's source is an adult who was a healthcare worker with PCR-confirmed SARS-CoV-2 infection or an uninfected control (not recorded which). DNA of the CDR3: TGTGCCAGCAGCCAAGAGGAGGGGATGGGCTCCTACAATGAGCAGTTCTTC. Translated, it gives CASSQEEGMGSYNEQFF.